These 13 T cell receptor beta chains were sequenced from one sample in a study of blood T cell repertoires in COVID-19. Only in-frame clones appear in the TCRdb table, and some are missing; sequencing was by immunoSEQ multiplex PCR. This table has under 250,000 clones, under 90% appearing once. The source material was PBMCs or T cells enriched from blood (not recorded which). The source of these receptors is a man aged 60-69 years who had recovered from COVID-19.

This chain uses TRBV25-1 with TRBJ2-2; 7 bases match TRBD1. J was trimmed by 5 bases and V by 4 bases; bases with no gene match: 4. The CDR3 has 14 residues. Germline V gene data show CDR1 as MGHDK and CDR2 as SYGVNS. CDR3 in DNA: TGTGCCAGCAGTGTAACAGGGGTGACCGGGGAGCTGTTTTTT. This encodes CASSVTGVTGELFF. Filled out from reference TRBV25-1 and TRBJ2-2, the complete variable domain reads EADIYQTPRYLVIGTGKKITLECSQTMGHDKMYWYQQDPGMELHLIHYSYGVNSTEKGDLSSESTVSRIRTEHFPLTLESARPSHTSQYLCASSVTGVTGELFFGEGSRLTVL.

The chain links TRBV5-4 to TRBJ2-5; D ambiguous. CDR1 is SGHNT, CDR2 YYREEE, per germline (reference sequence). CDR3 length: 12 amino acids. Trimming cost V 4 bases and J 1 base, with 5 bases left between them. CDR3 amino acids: CASSSLQETQYF. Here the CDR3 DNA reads TGTGCCAGCAGCAGCCTCCAAGAGACCCAGTACTTC.

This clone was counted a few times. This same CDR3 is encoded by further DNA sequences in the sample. The CDR3 DNA follows: TGTGCCAGTCGACTAGCGGGGGAGACCCAGTACTTC. It codes for CASRLAGETQYF. The V gene is TRBV19, the J gene TRBJ2-5, with TRBD2 matching 11 bases. This CDR3 is built from 12 residues. Germline CDR1 and CDR2: LNHDA and SQIVND (reference sequence). V shed 8 bases, J shed 5 bases, and the junction held 1 base outside the gene matches.

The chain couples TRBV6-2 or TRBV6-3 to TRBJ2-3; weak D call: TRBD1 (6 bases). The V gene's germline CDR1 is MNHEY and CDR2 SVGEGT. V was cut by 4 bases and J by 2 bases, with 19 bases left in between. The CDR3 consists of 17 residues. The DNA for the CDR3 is TGTGCCAGCAGTTGGGGGAACCCGGGACAAGACACAGATACGCAGTATTTT. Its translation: CASSWGNPGQDTDTQYF.

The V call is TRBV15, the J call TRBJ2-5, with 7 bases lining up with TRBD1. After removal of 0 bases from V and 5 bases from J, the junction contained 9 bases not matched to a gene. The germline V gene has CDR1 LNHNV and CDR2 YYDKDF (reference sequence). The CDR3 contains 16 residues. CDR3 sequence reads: CATSRDGQAVGETQYF. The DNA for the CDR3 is TGTGCCACCAGCAGAGATGGACAGGCAGTGGGGGAGACCCAGTACTTC.

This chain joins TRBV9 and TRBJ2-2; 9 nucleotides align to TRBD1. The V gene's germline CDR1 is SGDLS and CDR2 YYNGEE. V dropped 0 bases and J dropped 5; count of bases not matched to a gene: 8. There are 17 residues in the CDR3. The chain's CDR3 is CASSVVSSGQGTGELFF. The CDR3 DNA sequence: TGTGCCAGCAGCGTAGTTTCCTCGGGACAGGGAACCGGGGAGCTGTTTTTT.

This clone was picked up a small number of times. CDR3 residues: CATSRGEPNEKLFF. In DNA form, the CDR3 reads TGTGCCACCAGCAGAGGGGAGCCTAATGAAAAACTGTTTTTT. The gene calls are TRBV15 and TRBJ1-4; D is unclear. V was trimmed by 1 base and J by 3 bases, leaving 6 bases between them. This CDR3 has 14 residues. CDR1 is LNHNV and CDR2 is YYDKDF in the germline V gene (reference sequence).

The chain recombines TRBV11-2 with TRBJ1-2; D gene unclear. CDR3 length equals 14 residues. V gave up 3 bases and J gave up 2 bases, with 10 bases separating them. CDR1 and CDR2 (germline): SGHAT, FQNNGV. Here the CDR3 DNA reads TGTGCCAGCAGCTTCGTAACCGGGAACTATGGCTACACCTTC. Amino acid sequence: CASSFVTGNYGYTF.

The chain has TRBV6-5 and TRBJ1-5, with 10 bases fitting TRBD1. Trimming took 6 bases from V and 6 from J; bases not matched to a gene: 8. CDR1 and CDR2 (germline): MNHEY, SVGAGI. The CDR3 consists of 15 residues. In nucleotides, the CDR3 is TGTGCCAGCAGCTCCCGACAGGGGGCGGTTCAGCCCCAGCATTTT. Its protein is CASSSRQGAVQPQHF.

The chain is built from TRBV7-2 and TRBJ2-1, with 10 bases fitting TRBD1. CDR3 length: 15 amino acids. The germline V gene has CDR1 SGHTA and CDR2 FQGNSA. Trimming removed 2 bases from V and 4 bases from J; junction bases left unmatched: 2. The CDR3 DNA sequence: TGTGCCAGCAGCTTACTGGGACAGGGGTACAATGAGCAGTTCTTC. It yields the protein CASSLLGQGYNEQFF.

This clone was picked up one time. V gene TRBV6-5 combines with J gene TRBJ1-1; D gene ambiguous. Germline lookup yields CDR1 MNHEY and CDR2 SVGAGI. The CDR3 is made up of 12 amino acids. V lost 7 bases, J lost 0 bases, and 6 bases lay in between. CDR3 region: CASTQVNTEAFF. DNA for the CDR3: TGTGCCAGCACCCAGGTGAACACTGAAGCTTTCTTT.

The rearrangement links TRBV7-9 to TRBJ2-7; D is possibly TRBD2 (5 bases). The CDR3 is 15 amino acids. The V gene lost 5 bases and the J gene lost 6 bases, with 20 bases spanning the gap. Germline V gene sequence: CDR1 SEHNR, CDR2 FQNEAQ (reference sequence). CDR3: CASSPPSADWAEQYF. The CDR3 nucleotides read TGTGCCAGCAGCCCACCGTCCGCGGACTGGGCCGAGCAGTACTTC.

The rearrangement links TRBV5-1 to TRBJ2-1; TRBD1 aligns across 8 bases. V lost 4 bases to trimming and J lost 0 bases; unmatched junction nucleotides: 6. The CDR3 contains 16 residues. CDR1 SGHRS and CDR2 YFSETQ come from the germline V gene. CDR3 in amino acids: CASSIMTGDSYNEQFF. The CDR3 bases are TGCGCCAGCAGCATAATGACAGGGGACTCCTACAATGAGCAGTTCTTC.